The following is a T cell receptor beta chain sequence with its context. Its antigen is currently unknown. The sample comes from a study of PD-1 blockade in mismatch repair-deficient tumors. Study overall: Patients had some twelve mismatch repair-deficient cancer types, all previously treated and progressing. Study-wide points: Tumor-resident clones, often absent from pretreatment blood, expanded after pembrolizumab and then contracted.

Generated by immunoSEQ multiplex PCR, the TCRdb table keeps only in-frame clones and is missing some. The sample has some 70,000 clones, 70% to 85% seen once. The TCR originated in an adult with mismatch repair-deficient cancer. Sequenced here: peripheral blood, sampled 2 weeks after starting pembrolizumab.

CDR3 nucleotides: TGCGCCAGCAGACTAACTAGCGTTCAGACCTACAATGAGCAGTTCTTC. Its protein product is CASRLTSVQTYNEQFF. The chain joins TRBV5-1 to TRBJ2-1; TRBD2 aligns across 7 bases. The V gene's germline CDR1 is SGHRS and CDR2 YFSETQ. CDR3 size: 16 residues. The trim removed 5 bases at V and 2 bases at J, leaving 10 bases unmatched.